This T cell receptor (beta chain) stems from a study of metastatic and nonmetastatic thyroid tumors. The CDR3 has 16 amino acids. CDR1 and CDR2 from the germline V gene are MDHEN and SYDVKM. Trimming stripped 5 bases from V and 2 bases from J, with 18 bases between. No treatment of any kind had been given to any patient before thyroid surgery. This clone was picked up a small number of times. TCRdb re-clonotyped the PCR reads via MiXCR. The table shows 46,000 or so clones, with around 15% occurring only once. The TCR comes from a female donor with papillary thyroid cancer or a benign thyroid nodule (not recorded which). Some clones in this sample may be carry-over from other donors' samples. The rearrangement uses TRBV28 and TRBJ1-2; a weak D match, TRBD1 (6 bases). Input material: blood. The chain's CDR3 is CASSTPHPGANYGYTF. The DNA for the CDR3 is TGTGCCAGCAGTACCCCACATCCGGGGGCAAACTATGGCTACACCTTC.